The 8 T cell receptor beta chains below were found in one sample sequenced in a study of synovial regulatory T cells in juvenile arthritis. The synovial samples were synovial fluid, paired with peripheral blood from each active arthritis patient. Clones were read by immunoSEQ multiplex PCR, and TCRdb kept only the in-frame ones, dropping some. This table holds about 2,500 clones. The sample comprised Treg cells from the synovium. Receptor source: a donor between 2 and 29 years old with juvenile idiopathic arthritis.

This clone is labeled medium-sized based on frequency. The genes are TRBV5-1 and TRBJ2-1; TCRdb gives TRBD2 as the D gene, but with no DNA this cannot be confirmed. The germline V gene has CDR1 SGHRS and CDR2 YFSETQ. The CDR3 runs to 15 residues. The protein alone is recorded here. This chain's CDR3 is CASSLGLVFDNEQFF.

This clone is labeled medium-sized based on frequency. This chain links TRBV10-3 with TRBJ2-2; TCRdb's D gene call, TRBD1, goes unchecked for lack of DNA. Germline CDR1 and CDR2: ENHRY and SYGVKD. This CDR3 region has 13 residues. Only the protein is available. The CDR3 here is CAISAHNTGELFF.

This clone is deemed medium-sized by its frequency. CDR3 sequence: CASSLSGMNTEAFF. V gene TRBV7-2 combines with J gene TRBJ1-1. The CDR3 sequence is 14 residues long. Only the protein is available. The germline CDR1 and CDR2 sequences are SGHTA and FQGNSA.

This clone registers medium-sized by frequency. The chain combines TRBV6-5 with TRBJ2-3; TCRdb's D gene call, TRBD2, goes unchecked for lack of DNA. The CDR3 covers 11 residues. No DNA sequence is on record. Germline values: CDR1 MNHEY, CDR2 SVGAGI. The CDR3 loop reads CASSPGDTQYF.

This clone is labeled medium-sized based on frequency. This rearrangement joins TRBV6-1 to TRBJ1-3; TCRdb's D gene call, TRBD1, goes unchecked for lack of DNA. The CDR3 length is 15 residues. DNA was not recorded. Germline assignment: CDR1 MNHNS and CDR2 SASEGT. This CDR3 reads CASSVDRSSGNTIYF.

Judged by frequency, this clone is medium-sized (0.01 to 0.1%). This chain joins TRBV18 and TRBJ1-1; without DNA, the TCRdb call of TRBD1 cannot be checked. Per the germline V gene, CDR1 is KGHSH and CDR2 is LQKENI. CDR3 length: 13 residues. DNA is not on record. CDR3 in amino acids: CASSPTGGTEAFF.

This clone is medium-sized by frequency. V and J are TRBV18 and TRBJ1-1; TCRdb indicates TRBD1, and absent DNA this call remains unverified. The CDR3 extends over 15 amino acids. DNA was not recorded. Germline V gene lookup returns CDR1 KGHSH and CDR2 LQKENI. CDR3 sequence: CASSPPGQGDTEAFF. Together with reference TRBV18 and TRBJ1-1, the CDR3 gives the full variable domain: NAGVMQNPRHLVRRRGQEARLRCSPMKGHSHVYWYRQLPEEGLKFMVYLQKENIIDESGMPKERFSAEFPKEGPSILRIQQVVRGDSAAYFCASSPPGQGDTEAFFGQGTRLTVV.

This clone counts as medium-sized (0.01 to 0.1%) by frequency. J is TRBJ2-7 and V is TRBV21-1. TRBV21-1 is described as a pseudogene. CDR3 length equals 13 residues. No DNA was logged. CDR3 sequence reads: CATTAPGAYEQYF.